Below, 7 T cell receptor beta chains from the same sample are listed, as sequenced in a study of response to subunit inactivated influenza vaccine. From the RT-PCR reads, TCRdb called clonotypes with MiXCR, one entry per CDR3 protein. The data hold a few hundred thousand distinct CDR3 sequences, with approximately 7.2% observed a single time. Material: PBMCs from blood, obtained around 25 months after vaccination. All receptors derive from a man between 50 and 75 years old who received an inactivated influenza vaccine.

V usage is TRBV7-9 and J usage is TRBJ1-1; possible D gene TRBD1, 6 bases. Germline CDR1 SEHNR, CDR2 FQNEAQ (reference sequence). CDR3 length: 14 amino acids. V was clipped by 5 bases and J by 7 bases, with 17 bases between them. The DNA for the CDR3 is TGTGCCAGCAGCCGCATTTCGGGGGCTGGTGAAGCTTTCTTT. As protein: CASSRISGAGEAFF.

In its sample, this clonotype was seen many times. This chain links TRBV12-3 or TRBV12-4 with TRBJ1-6; no definite D call. Trimming took off 6 bases at V and 5 bases at J, with 11 bases between the two ends. The CDR3 has 14 amino acids. The CDR3 spells CASSTWTDNSPLHF. DNA of the CDR3: TGTGCCAGCAGCACTTGGACGGATAATTCACCCCTCCACTTT.

The chain has TRBV5-6 and TRBJ1-1; D remains ambiguous. The V and J ends lost 2 bases and 0 bases respectively, with 8 bases between them. Germline V lookup: CDR1 SGHDT, CDR2 YYEEEE. The CDR3 contains 14 residues. The CDR3 nucleotides are TGTGCCAGCAGCTTAAGGGTAGTGAACACTGAAGCTTTCTTT. Its protein product is CASSLRVVNTEAFF.

V gene TRBV24-1 combines with J gene TRBJ2-7; D may match TRBD1 or TRBD2 (5 bases each). With 4 bases removed from V and 5 bases from J, the gap between germline ends came to 14 bases. The V gene's germline CDR1 is KGHDR and CDR2 SFDVKD. The CDR3 is 14 residues long. This CDR3 reads CATSDPWRGDEQYF. The DNA for the CDR3 is TGTGCCACCAGTGACCCGTGGAGAGGGGACGAGCAGTACTTC.

The chain carries TRBV4-3 and TRBJ2-2, with 8 bases identical to TRBD1. Trimming cost V 0 bases and J 4 bases; bases outside gene matches: 10. The CDR3 runs to 18 residues. Germline V CDR1 and CDR2: LGHNA, YSLEER. DNA of the CDR3: TGCGCCAGCAGCCAAGATACCCGGCAGGGGGCTAGCACCGGGGAGCTGTTTTTT. It specifies CASSQDTRQGASTGELFF.

With respect to this clonotype: One base away lies a much larger clone, so this may be a sequencing read error. The chain is built from TRBV5-1 and TRBJ2-1, with 9 nucleotides matching TRBD2. Germline values: CDR1 SGHRS, CDR2 YFSETQ. There are 16 residues in the CDR3. The CDR3 loop is CAGSFISGGSYNEQFF. Written as DNA, the CDR3 is TGCGCCGGCAGCTTTATTAGCGGGGGCAGTTACAATGAGCAGTTCTTC.

In its sample, this clonotype was seen a few times. The chain joins TRBV5-1 to TRBJ2-6; TRBD1 aligns across 9 bases. J lost 1 base, V lost 2 bases, and 10 bases had no gene match. Germline V CDR1 and CDR2: SGHRS, YFSETQ. CDR3 length: 19 residues. CDR3 coding DNA: TGCGCCAGCAGCTTCCCGGACAGGGGTGCTCTTTCTGGGGCCAACGTCCTGACTTTC. Its translation: CASSFPDRGALSGANVLTF.